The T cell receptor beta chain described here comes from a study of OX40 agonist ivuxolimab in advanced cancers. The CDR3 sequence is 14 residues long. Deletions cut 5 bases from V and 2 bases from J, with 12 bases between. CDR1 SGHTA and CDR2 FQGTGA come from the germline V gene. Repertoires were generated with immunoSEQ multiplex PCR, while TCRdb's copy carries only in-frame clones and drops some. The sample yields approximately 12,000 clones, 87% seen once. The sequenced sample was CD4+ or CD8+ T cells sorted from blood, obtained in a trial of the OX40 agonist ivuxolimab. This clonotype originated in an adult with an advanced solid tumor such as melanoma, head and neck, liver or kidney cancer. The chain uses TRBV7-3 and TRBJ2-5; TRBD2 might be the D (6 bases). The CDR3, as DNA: TGTGCCAGCAGCCTTGACGGGACTCAAGAGACCCAGTACTTC. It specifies CASSLDGTQETQYF.